Following are 29 T cell receptor beta chains from one sample sequenced in a study of blood T cell repertoires in COVID-19. Some clones are missing from TCRdb's copy, which holds only in-frame ones; the method was immunoSEQ multiplex PCR. The sample has more than 110,000 clones; approximately 78% are singletons. Sample: peripheral blood. Receptors originate from a woman older than 75 with acute or convalescent COVID-19.

The V gene is TRBV5-1, the J gene TRBJ2-7; tentative D call: TRBD1 (5 bases). This CDR3 is 14 amino acids long. Germline V gene data show CDR1 as SGHRS and CDR2 as YFSETQ. V lost 0 bases and J 0 bases, leaving 7 bases between the germline ends. In DNA, the CDR3 is TGCGCCAGCAGCTTGGTGGGGCCCTCCTACGAGCAGTACTTC. Its protein is CASSLVGPSYEQYF. Drawing the rest from reference TRBV5-1 and TRBJ2-7, the complete variable domain is KAGVTQTPRYLIKTRGQQVTLSCSPISGHRSVSWYQQTPGQGLQFLFEYFSETQRNKGNFPGRFSGRQFSNSRSEMNVSTLELGDSALYLCASSLVGPSYEQYFGPGTRLTVT.

The chain is built from TRBV5-1 and TRBJ2-3; D may be TRBD2 (5 bases). The germline V gene has CDR1 SGHRS and CDR2 YFSETQ. Trimming left V 0 bases short and J 3 bases short, with 11 bases between. The CDR3 is 15 residues long. CDR3 sequence: CASSLGGPRTDTQYF. For the CDR3, the DNA is TGCGCCAGCAGCTTGGGAGGGCCGAGGACAGATACGCAGTATTTT.

This clone was detected a few times. The rearrangement uses TRBV28 and TRBJ2-7, with D uncertain. Between the trimmed V and J ends, which lost 1 base and 3 bases, there was a span of 10 bases. The CDR3 contains 14 residues. Germline V gene data show CDR1 as MDHEN and CDR2 as SYDVKM. The chain's CDR3 is CASSLSPRNYEQYF. CDR3 nucleotides: TGTGCCAGCAGTTTATCGCCCAGAAACTACGAGCAGTACTTC.

V gene TRBV11-2 combines with J gene TRBJ2-1; no reliable D call. The germline V gene has CDR1 SGHAT and CDR2 FQNNGV. Trimming took off 3 bases at V and 4 bases at J, with 7 bases between the two ends. The CDR3 loop spans 13 amino acids. CDR3 residues: CASSFGFYNEQFF. The DNA of the CDR3 is TGTGCCAGCAGCTTCGGGTTTTACAATGAGCAGTTCTTC.

J is TRBJ1-1 and V is TRBV7-3; 10 nucleotides line up with TRBD1. The germline CDR1 and CDR2 sequences are SGHTA and FQGTGA. The CDR3 loop spans 13 amino acids. The ends lost 5 bases at V and 8 bases at J; junction bases unmatched: 5. The DNA for the CDR3 is TGTGCCAGCAGCGCGGGACAGGGGCTAGAAGCTTTCTTT. Residues: CASSAGQGLEAFF.

CDR3 sequence (DNA): TGTGCCAGCAGCCTGCGACCGGGACAGGGTGGGGAAAAACTGTTTTTT. This encodes CASSLRPGQGGEKLFF. V and J are TRBV3-1 (or the pseudogene TRBV3-2) and TRBJ1-4, with 9 bases fitting TRBD1. With 4 bases clipped from V and 8 bases from J, the junction kept 11 bases outside the gene matches. The CDR3 covers 16 residues. Looked up from germline, CDR1 is LGHDT and CDR2 is YNNKEL (reference sequence).

This clone is a singleton in its sample. V usage is TRBV5-1 and J usage is TRBJ2-3; TRBD2 matches at 8 bases. From germline, CDR1 is SGHRS and CDR2 YFSETQ. This CDR3 region has 16 residues. With 0 bases clipped from V and 3 bases from J, the junction kept 6 bases outside the gene matches. This CDR3 reads CASSLGTGGPTDTQYF. The DNA for the CDR3 is TGCGCCAGCAGCTTGGGAACGGGGGGGCCGACAGATACGCAGTATTTT. The full variable domain, rest sourced from reference TRBV5-1 and TRBJ2-3, is KAGVTQTPRYLIKTRGQQVTLSCSPISGHRSVSWYQQTPGQGLQFLFEYFSETQRNKGNFPGRFSGRQFSNSRSEMNVSTLELGDSALYLCASSLGTGGPTDTQYFGPGTRLTVL.

This chain uses TRBV7-9 with TRBJ2-7, with TRBD2 as a possible D gene (6 bases). Trimming stripped 3 bases from V and 5 bases from J, with 11 bases between. The CDR3 sequence is 13 residues long. Germline CDR1 reads SEHNR; CDR2 reads FQNEAQ (reference sequence). CDR3 sequence: CASSFPSGDEQYF. CDR3 coding DNA: TGTGCCAGCAGCTTCCCCTCGGGGGACGAGCAGTACTTC.

V is TRBV5-1 and J is TRBJ2-6; tentative D call: TRBD1 (6 bases). Trimming took 4 bases from V and 10 from J, leaving 12 bases between them. The CDR3 spans 13 residues. Per germline, CDR1 SGHRS and CDR2 YFSETQ. The CDR3 DNA reads as TGCGCCAGCAGCATGAAAGGGGGAAACGTCCTGACTTTC. Protein: CASSMKGGNVLTF.

The chain links TRBV2 to TRBJ1-4; 7 bases are shared with TRBD1. The length of the CDR3 is 15 residues. Germline trimming cut 3 bases from V and 8 bases from J; bases unmatched to any gene: 9. CDR1 SNHLY and CDR2 FYNNEI come from the germline V gene. The CDR3 is CASSDRTGDTEKLFF. DNA of the CDR3: TGTGCCAGCAGTGACCGGACAGGAGATACGGAAAAACTGTTTTTT.

V usage is TRBV5-4 and J usage is TRBJ1-2, with 9 bases aligning to TRBD1. Trimming removed 4 bases from V and 3 bases from J; junction bases left unmatched: 7. This CDR3 spans 15 amino acids. Germline V lookup: CDR1 SGHNT, CDR2 YYREEE (reference sequence). The CDR3 nucleotides are TGTGCCAGCAGCACGCGACAGGGGGATCACTATGGCTACACCTTC. As protein: CASSTRQGDHYGYTF.

V gene TRBV9 combines with J gene TRBJ2-2; D is ambiguous. CDR3 length equals 15 residues. CDR1 is SGDLS and CDR2 is YYNGEE in the germline V gene. The V and J ends lost 0 bases and 0 bases respectively, with 6 bases between them. CDR3 sequence: CASSVGVTNTGELFF. As DNA, the CDR3 is TGTGCCAGCAGCGTAGGAGTAACGAACACCGGGGAGCTGTTTTTT.

The chain employs TRBV15 and TRBJ2-1, with 7 bases that match TRBD2. V lost 0 bases and J lost 2; bases outside the gene matches: 4. The germline gives CDR1 LNHNV, CDR2 YYDKDF (reference sequence). CDR3 length equals 16 residues. The CDR3 DNA follows: TGTGCCACCAGCAGAGACCTAACTAGCGCCTACAATGAGCAGTTCTTC. Encoded protein: CATSRDLTSAYNEQFF.

The chain uses TRBV5-1 and TRBJ2-1, with 9 nucleotides matching TRBD2. The V segment lost 8 bases and the J segment 6 bases; nucleotides outside the gene matches: 9. The CDR3 has 14 amino acids. Germline values: CDR1 SGHRS, CDR2 YFSETQ. Here the CDR3 DNA reads TGCGCCAGTGGCGGGAGGGCCCCTCCCAATGAGCAGTTCTTC. This gives the protein CASGGRAPPNEQFF.

CDR3 in amino acids: CASSFGSGDGLDTQYF. The DNA of the CDR3 is TGCGCCAGCAGCTTTGGGTCGGGGGATGGTTTGGATACGCAGTATTTT. This chain connects TRBV5-1 to TRBJ2-3, with D possibly matching TRBD2 (6 bases). The CDR3 contains 16 residues. CDR1 and CDR2 (germline): SGHRS, YFSETQ. The germline V and J ends were trimmed by 2 bases and 6 bases, with 19 bases remaining between them.

The V call is TRBV11-2, the J call TRBJ2-2; a weak D match, TRBD2 (5 bases). V was cut by 5 bases and J by 5 bases, with 18 bases left in between. Germline V gene data show CDR1 as SGHAT and CDR2 as FQNNGV. The length of the CDR3 is 16 residues. DNA for the CDR3: TGTGCCAGCAGCCGAGGACTGGACCTACTAACCGGGGAGCTGTTTTTT. Translation gives CASSRGLDLLTGELFF. The whole variable domain, remainder taken from reference TRBV11-2 and TRBJ2-2, is EAGVAQSPRYKIIEKRQSVAFWCNPISGHATLYWYQQILGQGPKLLIQFQNNGVVDDSQLPKDRFSAERLKGVDSTLKIQPAKLEDSAVYLCASSRGLDLLTGELFFGEGSRLTVL.

The rearrangement uses TRBV20-1 and TRBJ2-3; possibly TRBD1 for D (5 bases). The CDR3 consists of 11 residues. Looked up from germline, CDR1 is DFQATT and CDR2 is SNEGSKA (reference sequence). The V gene lost 7 bases and the J gene lost 2 bases, with 7 bases spanning the gap. The CDR3 DNA is TGCAGTGGACAGATCACAGATACGCAGTATTTT. Translation gives CSGQITDTQYF.

This clone was recorded once. Other DNA sequences in the sample encode the same CDR3. The V and J genes are TRBV6-5 and TRBJ2-1; tentative D call: TRBD1 (6 bases). There are 13 residues in the CDR3. With 6 bases removed from V and 5 bases from J, the gap between germline ends came to 11 bases. Germline CDR1 reads MNHEY; CDR2 reads SVGAGI. CDR3 DNA sequence: TGTGCCAGCAGCATGGACAGAGACAATGAGCAGTTCTTC. Protein: CASSMDRDNEQFF.

The V gene is TRBV24-1, the J gene TRBJ2-4; tentative D call: TRBD1 (6 bases). The length of the CDR3 is 16 residues. Germline CDR1 reads KGHDR; CDR2 reads SFDVKD. V lost 1 base and J 1 base, leaving 10 bases between the germline ends. In DNA form, the CDR3 reads TGTGCCACCAGTGATTTACAGGGTATTGCCAAAAACATTCAGTACTTC. It translates to CATSDLQGIAKNIQYF.

This rearrangement joins TRBV15 to TRBJ2-3, with 11 bases fitting TRBD2. There are 16 residues in the CDR3. With V trimmed by 5 bases and J by 6 bases, 10 bases remained unmatched. Per germline, CDR1 LNHNV and CDR2 YYDKDF (reference sequence). The CDR3 region has the DNA TGTGCCACCAGCCCTCTAGCGGGGGGTGTCGGCGATACGCAGTATTTT. It codes for CATSPLAGGVGDTQYF.

V and J are TRBV7-9 and TRBJ1-5, with D tentatively TRBD1 (5 bases). The CDR3 sequence is 15 residues long. V was cut by 5 bases and J by 1 base, with 12 bases left in between. CDR1 is SEHNR, CDR2 FQNEAQ, per germline (reference sequence). This chain's CDR3 is CASSLQGGSNQPQHF. The DNA of the CDR3 is TGTGCCAGCAGCCTTCAGGGAGGGAGCAATCAGCCCCAGCATTTT.

This chain connects TRBV7-8 to TRBJ2-6, with D perhaps TRBD2 (5 bases). V was shortened by 4 bases and J by 0 bases, with 10 bases between the two germline ends. This CDR3 contains 16 residues. Germline V gene data show CDR1 as SGHVS and CDR2 as FQNEAQ. The DNA for the CDR3 is TGTGCCAGCAGCTATAGCGCCGGCTCTGGGGCCAACGTCCTGACTTTC. Encoded protein: CASSYSAGSGANVLTF.

The chain couples TRBV15 to TRBJ1-5; possible D gene TRBD1, 6 bases. This CDR3 spans 15 amino acids. Germline V lookup: CDR1 LNHNV, CDR2 YYDKDF (reference sequence). Deletions cut 0 bases from V and 6 bases from J, with 12 bases between. CDR3 in DNA: TGTGCCACCAGCAGAGACTACAGGGAGGGTCAGCCCCAGCATTTT. Protein: CATSRDYREGQPQHF.

The chain recombines TRBV28 with TRBJ1-2, with a tentative D call TRBD1 (5 bases). CDR3 length: 13 amino acids. CDR1 and CDR2 (germline): MDHEN, SYDVKM. V gave up 10 bases and J gave up 6 bases, with 18 bases separating them. The chain's CDR3 is CAIPGVVNNGYTF. CDR3 nucleotides: TGTGCCATCCCGGGGGTTGTGAATAATGGCTACACCTTC.

The J gene is TRBJ2-3, the V gene TRBV28; TRBD2 agrees at 16 bases. The CDR3 spans 20 residues. The trim removed 4 bases at V and 1 base at J, leaving 11 bases unmatched. CDR1 MDHEN and CDR2 SYDVKM come from the germline V gene. Written as DNA, the CDR3 is TGTGCCAGCAGTTCGACCGGGACTAGCGGGAGGGCCGGGGGCACAGATACGCAGTATTTT. This translates into CASSSTGTSGRAGGTDTQYF.

The V gene is TRBV28, the J gene TRBJ1-5; D gene uncertain. The CDR3 runs to 15 residues. V was shortened by 3 bases and J by 10 bases, with 19 bases between the two germline ends. Germline CDR1 is MDHEN and CDR2 is SYDVKM. The CDR3 loop reads CASSFSDSRTSPQHF. The CDR3 DNA is TGTGCCAGCAGTTTTTCGGACTCCCGCACGAGCCCCCAGCATTTT.

This sequence joins TRBV18 and TRBJ2-7; TRBD2 matches 10 bases. CDR3 length: 17 amino acids. CDR1 is KGHSH, CDR2 LQKENI, per germline. The J segment lost 3 bases and the V segment lost 2 bases, leaving 10 bases of the junction unmatched. CDR3 residues: CASSPRPSGSWVYEQYF. The DNA for the CDR3 is TGTGCCAGCTCACCAAGGCCTAGCGGGAGCTGGGTCTACGAGCAGTACTTC.

V is TRBV5-6 and J is TRBJ1-4; D gene ambiguous. The germline V gene encodes CDR1 SGHDT and CDR2 YYEEEE. V was shortened by 2 bases and J by 4 bases, with 6 bases between the two germline ends. CDR3 length: 13 amino acids. CDR3 DNA: TGTGCCAGCAGCTTAGCCCTTAATGAAAAACTGTTTTTT. As protein: CASSLALNEKLFF.

The gene calls are TRBV27 and TRBJ2-1, with TRBD2 matching 10 bases. CDR1 MNHEY and CDR2 SMNVEV come from the germline V gene (reference sequence). The CDR3 loop spans 17 amino acids. Trimming at V came to 0 bases and at J to 6 bases, leaving 8 bases not matched to a gene. CDR3 nucleotide sequence: TGTGCCAGCAGTTTATCGATCCGGACTAGCGGACCCAATGAGCAGTTCTTC. Amino acids: CASSLSIRTSGPNEQFF.